This T cell receptor (beta chain) is from a study of blood T cells in healthy people across ages (dated by TCRdb to about 2015). About the study as a whole: In model experiments, roughly one uniquely barcoded TCR beta cDNA molecule per two T cells was captured by template switching. Age-related changes in TCR beta repertoire diversity were measured in the study by deep sequencing normalized with unique cDNA molecular identifiers. The donors were split into four age groups: young (average roughly 15 years), middle-aged (more than 35), aged (roughly 68) and long-lived (roughly 77). To avoid experimental bias, donors of different ages were randomly spread across the sequencing lanes. For two donors (one aged 18 to 30 and one aged 80 or older), the study analyzed two additional independent replicas of 1 million unique cDNA reads from the same blood draw. Beyond this particular receptor, the publication reports: Observed TCR beta diversity per million T cells fell roughly linearly with age, and a significant reduction was already apparent by age roughly 40. Compared with the aged group, more naive CD4+ T cells, fewer expanded clones and increased TCR diversity were shown by the long-lived group, suggesting age selection. There was a strong correlation between observed TCR beta diversity and the percentage of naive T cells measured by flow cytometry. Bulk unsorted PBMC profiling prevented conclusive comparison of naive and antigen-experienced compartments. Because donor CMV infection status was unknown, age-related changes in expanded clonotypes were potentially confounded. Total diversity estimates from one million sequenced T cells were considered lower bounds and underestimates.

This clonotype was counted between two and nine times. Its specific antigen is unknown. Per-nucleotide qualities are absent, and no much larger clonotype sits a single base away. The library was prepared using 5' RACE. Sequencer: Illumina HiSeq 2500. The second PCR ran for roughly 7 to 12 cycles and used a J-beta primer mix along with a sample-barcoded 5' primer. A template-switch 5' adaptor carrying 12 random nucleotides introduced a unique molecular identifier onto each TCR beta cDNA molecule. Each sample yielded at least 3 million CDR3-containing paired-end reads. The Mint cDNA synthesis kit, primed by a TRBC-specific oligonucleotide, was used to synthesize first-strand cDNA from all RNA. After uracil-DNA glycosylase treatment, a first 18-cycle PCR used universal primers M1SS and BC2_uni_R on all cDNA. The authors processed their data as follows. For normalization, 1 million high-quality reads were randomly selected from each sample, with every read carrying a distinct molecular identifier. Reads sharing molecular identifiers were discarded rather than binned into consensus sequences. CDR3 identification, clonotype clustering and error correction used MiTCR with a Q25 quality threshold and the strictest error-elimination algorithm. A nonparametric unseen species model with Euler transformation was used to estimate a lower bound on total TCR beta diversity. The raw public reads went through TCRdb reprocessing: fastp at Q25, MiXCR clone calling, in-frame beta chains kept. Entries are consolidated by CDR3 protein sequence, retaining the most common genes and DNA. It is TCRdb's table, rather than the study itself, that gives the V and J calls and clone size. Within this sample are 800,000 to 1,000,000 distinct CDR3 sequences, with 48% of them counted one time only. In total, the top ten clones hold around an eighth of the sample.

The roughly 39 donors, aged about 6 to 95 years, were systemically healthy Caucasian individuals from Russia. About 9.8 milliliters of peripheral blood were drawn from each donor into EDTA-treated Vacutainer tubes. Ficoll-Paque density-gradient centrifugation was used to isolate PBMCs, with at least 6.5 million per sample. Total RNA, at least 5 micrograms per sample, was extracted from PBMCs with Trizol reagent. For every donor, flow cytometry on a PBMC aliquot measured the percentage of naive CD45RAhigh/CD27high T cells. In the germline V gene, CDR1 corresponds to ENHRY and CDR2 to SYGVKD. The CDR3 holds 12 amino acids from the cysteine to the phenylalanine. Left in the record is the CDR3 DNA by itself, 36 bases read in frame from the first base. The trim is 6 bases for V and 5 bases for J, with a gap of 10 bases between the germline ends.

Sequenced sample: blood. This clonotype was sampled from a man aged 25 to 40 in good health. The sequence joins TRBV10-3 to TRBJ2-5, with a tentative D call of TRBD1 or TRBD2, each matching 6 bases. The CDR3 loop reads CAISPGGETQYF. In nucleotides, the sequence is TGTGCCATCAGCCCCGGGGGCGAGACCCAGTACTTC.